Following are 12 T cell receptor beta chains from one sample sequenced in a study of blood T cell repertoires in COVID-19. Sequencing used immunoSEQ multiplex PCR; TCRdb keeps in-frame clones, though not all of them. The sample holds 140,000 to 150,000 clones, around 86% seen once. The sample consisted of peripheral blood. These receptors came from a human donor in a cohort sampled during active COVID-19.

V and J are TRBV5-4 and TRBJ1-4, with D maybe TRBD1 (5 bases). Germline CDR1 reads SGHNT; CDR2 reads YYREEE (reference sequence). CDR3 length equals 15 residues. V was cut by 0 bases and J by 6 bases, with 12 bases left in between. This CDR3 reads CASSLAPGLDEKLFF. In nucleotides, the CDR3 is TGTGCCAGCAGCTTGGCCCCGGGACTCGATGAAAAACTGTTTTTT. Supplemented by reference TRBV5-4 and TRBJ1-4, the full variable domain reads ETGVTQSPTHLIKTRGQQVTLRCSSQSGHNTVSWYQQALGQGPQFIFQYYREEENGRGNFPPRFSGLQFPNYSSELNVNALELDDSALYLCASSLAPGLDEKLFFGSGTQLSVL.

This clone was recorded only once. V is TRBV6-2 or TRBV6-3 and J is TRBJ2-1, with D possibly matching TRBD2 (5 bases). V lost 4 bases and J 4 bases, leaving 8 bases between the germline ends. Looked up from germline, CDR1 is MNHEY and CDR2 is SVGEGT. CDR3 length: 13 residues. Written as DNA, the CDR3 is TGTGCCAGCAGTTTCGGACTGTACAATGAGCAGTTCTTC. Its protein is CASSFGLYNEQFF.

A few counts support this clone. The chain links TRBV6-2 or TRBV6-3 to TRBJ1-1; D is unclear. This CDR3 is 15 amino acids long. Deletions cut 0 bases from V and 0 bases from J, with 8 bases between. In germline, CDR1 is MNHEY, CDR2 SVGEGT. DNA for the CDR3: TGTGCCAGCAGTTACTCAGCCGGGGTGAACACTGAAGCTTTCTTT. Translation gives CASSYSAGVNTEAFF.

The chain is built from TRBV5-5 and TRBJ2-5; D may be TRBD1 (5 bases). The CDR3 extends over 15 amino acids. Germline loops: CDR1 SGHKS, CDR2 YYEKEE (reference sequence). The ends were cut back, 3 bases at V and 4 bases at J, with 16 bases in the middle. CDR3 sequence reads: CASSSQGGFGETQYF. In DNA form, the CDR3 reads TGTGCCAGCAGCTCCCAGGGTGGATTCGGAGAGACCCAGTACTTC.

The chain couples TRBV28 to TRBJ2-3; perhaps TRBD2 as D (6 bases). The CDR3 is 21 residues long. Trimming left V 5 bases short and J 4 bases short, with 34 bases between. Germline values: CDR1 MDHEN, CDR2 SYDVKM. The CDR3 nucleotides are TGTGCCAGCAGTCCCTGGTTAGGTGTCTCGGGGGAGTTTGTGAGTTCAGATACGCAGTATTTT. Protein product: CASSPWLGVSGEFVSSDTQYF.

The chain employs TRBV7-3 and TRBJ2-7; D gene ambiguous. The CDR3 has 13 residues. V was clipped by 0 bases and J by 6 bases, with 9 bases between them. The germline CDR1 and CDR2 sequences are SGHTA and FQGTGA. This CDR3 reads CASSLTVSSEQYF. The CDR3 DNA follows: TGTGCCAGCAGCTTAACAGTTAGCTCCGAGCAGTACTTC.

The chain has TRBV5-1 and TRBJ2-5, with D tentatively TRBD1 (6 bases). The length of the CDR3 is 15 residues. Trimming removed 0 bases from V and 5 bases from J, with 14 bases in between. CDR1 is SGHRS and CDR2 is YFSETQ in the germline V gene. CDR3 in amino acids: CASSLGQVEIETQYF. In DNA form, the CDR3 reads TGCGCCAGCAGCTTGGGACAGGTCGAGATTGAGACCCAGTACTTC.

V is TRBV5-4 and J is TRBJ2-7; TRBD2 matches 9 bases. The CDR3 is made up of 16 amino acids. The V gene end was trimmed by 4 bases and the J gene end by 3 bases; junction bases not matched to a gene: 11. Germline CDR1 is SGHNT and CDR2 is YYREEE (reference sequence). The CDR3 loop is CASSRTGTSLRYEQYF. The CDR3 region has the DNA TGTGCCAGCAGCAGAACAGGGACTAGCTTGCGCTACGAGCAGTACTTC.

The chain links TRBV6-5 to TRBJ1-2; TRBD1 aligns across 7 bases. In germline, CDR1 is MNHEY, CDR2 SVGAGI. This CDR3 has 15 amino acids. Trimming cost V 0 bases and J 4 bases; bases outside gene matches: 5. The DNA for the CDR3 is TGTGCCAGCAGTTACTCTAGGGGGCAGTTCTATGGCTACACCTTC. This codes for CASSYSRGQFYGYTF.

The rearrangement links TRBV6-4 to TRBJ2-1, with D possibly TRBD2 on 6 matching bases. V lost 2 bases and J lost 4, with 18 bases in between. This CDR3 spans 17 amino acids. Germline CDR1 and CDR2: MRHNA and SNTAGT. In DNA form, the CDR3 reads TGTGCCAGCAGTGACGCGGGTAGCGGTCGAGGATACAATGAGCAGTTCTTC. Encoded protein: CASSDAGSGRGYNEQFF.

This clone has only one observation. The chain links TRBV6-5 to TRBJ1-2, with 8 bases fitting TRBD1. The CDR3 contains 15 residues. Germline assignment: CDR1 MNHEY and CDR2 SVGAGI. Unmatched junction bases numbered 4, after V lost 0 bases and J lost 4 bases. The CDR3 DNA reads TGTGCCAGCAGTTACTCGGACAGGGCTGGCTATGGCTACACCTTC. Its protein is CASSYSDRAGYGYTF.

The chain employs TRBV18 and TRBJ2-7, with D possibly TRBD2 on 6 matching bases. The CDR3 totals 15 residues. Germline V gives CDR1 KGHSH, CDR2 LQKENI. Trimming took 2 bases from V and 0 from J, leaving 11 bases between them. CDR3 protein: CASSPASVPSYEQYF. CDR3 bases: TGTGCCAGCTCACCAGCTAGCGTCCCCTCCTACGAGCAGTACTTC.